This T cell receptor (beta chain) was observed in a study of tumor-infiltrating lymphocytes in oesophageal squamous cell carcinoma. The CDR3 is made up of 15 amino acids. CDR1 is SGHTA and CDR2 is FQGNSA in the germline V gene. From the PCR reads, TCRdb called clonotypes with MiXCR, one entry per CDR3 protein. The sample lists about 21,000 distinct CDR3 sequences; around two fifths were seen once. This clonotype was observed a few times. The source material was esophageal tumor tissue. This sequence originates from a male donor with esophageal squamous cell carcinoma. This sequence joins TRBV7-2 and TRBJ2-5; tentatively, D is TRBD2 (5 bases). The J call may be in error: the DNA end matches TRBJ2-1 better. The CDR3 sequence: CASSLGAGRYNEQFF. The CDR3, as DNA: TGTGCCAGCAGCTTAGGCGCGGGTCGGTACAATGAGCAGTTCTTC.